This T cell receptor (beta chain) was documented in a study of blood T cell repertoires in COVID-19. Germline CDR1 SGHDT, CDR2 YYEEEE. This CDR3 spans 15 amino acids. The ends were cut back, 1 base at V and 6 bases at J, with 15 bases in the middle. Generated by immunoSEQ multiplex PCR, the TCRdb table keeps only in-frame clones and is missing some. This table has 200,000 to 300,000 clones, about nine tenths appearing once. The specimen was peripheral blood. The chain employs TRBV5-6 and TRBJ2-3, with D perhaps TRBD1 (5 bases). This sequence was found in a woman in her forties with acute or convalescent COVID-19. The chain's CDR3 is CASSLTGRSSDTQYF. The CDR3 bases are TGTGCCAGCAGCTTGACAGGACGGAGCAGCGATACGCAGTATTTT.